This passage covers 19 T cell receptor beta chains from one sample sequenced in a study of PD-1 blockade in classical Hodgkin lymphoma. Assay: immunoSEQ multiplex PCR; the TCRdb copy retains only in-frame clones and omits some. This table has 13,000 or so clones, about 94% appearing once. Every one of the patients relapsed after autologous stem cell transplantation (brentuximab vedotin exposure was variable). Source: peripheral blood mononuclear cells (PBMCs), taken at baseline. The receptors were gathered from a human donor with classical Hodgkin lymphoma.

This clone has only one observation. The chain has TRBV5-1 and TRBJ2-3, with TRBD2 identical over 14 bases. This CDR3 is 16 amino acids long. In germline, CDR1 is SGHRS, CDR2 YFSETQ. Trimming took 3 bases from V and 3 from J; bases not matched to a gene: 3. This CDR3 is CASSSGLAGGTDTQYF. The CDR3 DNA sequence: TGCGCCAGCAGCTCCGGACTAGCGGGGGGTACAGATACGCAGTATTTT.

J is TRBJ1-5 and V is TRBV15; weak D call: TRBD1 (5 bases). This CDR3 spans 14 amino acids. With 3 bases removed from V and 5 bases from J, the gap between germline ends came to 11 bases. Germline values: CDR1 LNHNV, CDR2 YYDKDF (reference sequence). The DNA for the CDR3 is TGTGCCACCAGCAGGGGGGGATCTCATCAGCCCCAGCATTTT. It codes for CATSRGGSHQPQHF.

The chain has TRBV11-3 and TRBJ2-2, with a possible D match to TRBD1 (6 bases). The germline gives CDR1 SGHNT, CDR2 YENEEA. Trimming removed 1 base at V and 7 bases at J, with 13 bases between. The CDR3 is made up of 15 amino acids. CDR3 sequence: CASSLVRGHNGELFF. The CDR3 DNA reads TGTGCCAGCAGCTTAGTCCGGGGACATAACGGGGAGCTGTTTTTT.

The V and J genes are TRBV5-4 and TRBJ2-6; no definite D call. The CDR3 extends over 16 amino acids. CDR1 and CDR2 from the germline V gene are SGHNT and YYREEE (reference sequence). Trimming took 7 bases from V and 0 from J, leaving 14 bases between them. CDR3 nucleotides: TGTGCCAGCTGCTACTACCGGTCCTCTGGGGCCAACGTCCTGACTTTC. This sequence encodes CASCYYRSSGANVLTF.

V and J are TRBV7-9 and TRBJ2-7; D may correspond to TRBD1 or TRBD2 (5 bases each). V shed 5 bases and J shed 2 bases, with 10 bases lying between them. The CDR3 has 13 amino acids. Germline-derived CDR1 and CDR2 are SEHNR and FQNEAQ (reference sequence). CDR3 sequence reads: CASSRGRTYEQYF. The CDR3 nucleotides read TGTGCCAGCAGCCGGGGCAGGACCTACGAGCAGTACTTC.

This chain connects TRBV6-6 to TRBJ1-2; D uncertain. CDR3 length equals 13 residues. The germline CDR1 and CDR2 sequences are MNHNY and SVGAGI (reference sequence). The V gene lost 4 bases and the J gene lost 5 bases, with 11 bases spanning the gap. The CDR3 spells CASSLTATYGYTF. CDR3 nucleotides: TGTGCCAGCAGTTTAACGGCTACGTATGGCTACACCTTC.

This chain joins TRBV7-8 and TRBJ2-2; TRBD1 matches at 7 bases. This CDR3 has 14 amino acids. J gave up 3 bases and V 9 bases, and 7 bases lay outside the gene matches. Germline V CDR1 and CDR2: SGHVS, FQNEAQ. The CDR3 DNA is TGTGCCAGTAAGGGGGCGTTGGACACCGGGGAGCTGTTTTTT. Translating gives CASKGALDTGELFF.

This clone was found once. V gene TRBV30 combines with J gene TRBJ1-5, with D possibly matching TRBD1 (5 bases). V dropped 4 bases and J dropped 9 bases, with 22 bases sitting between them. CDR1 is GTSNPN and CDR2 is SVGIG in the germline V gene (reference sequence). The CDR3 is 15 amino acids. Here the CDR3 DNA reads TGTGCCTGGAAAGTTATTGGCAGGGCTAGTTCGCCCCAGCATTTT. Translation: CAWKVIGRASSPQHF.

The chain has TRBV19 and TRBJ1-2; TRBD1 matches at 7 bases. The germline V gene has CDR1 LNHDA and CDR2 SQIVND (reference sequence). V lost 5 bases, J lost 4 bases, and 10 bases stayed unmatched. The CDR3 has 15 residues. CDR3 nucleotides: TGTGCCAGTAGTCCGAACAGGGGTCCCTTCTATGGCTACACCTTC. Translation: CASSPNRGPFYGYTF.

The chain is built from TRBV7-2 and TRBJ2-2; D call uncertain. With 0 bases removed from V and 7 bases from J, the gap between germline ends came to 9 bases. There are 14 residues in the CDR3. CDR1 and CDR2 (germline): SGHTA, FQGNSA. The CDR3 DNA follows: TGTGCCAGCAGCTTAGCGGTGCTGGGCGGGGAGCTGTTTTTT. Translated: CASSLAVLGGELFF.

V and J are TRBV30 and TRBJ2-7; TRBD1 matches at 8 bases. The CDR3 runs to 12 residues. Per the germline V gene, CDR1 is GTSNPN and CDR2 is SVGIG (reference sequence). The junction had 6 bases not matched to a gene; V was cut back by 5 bases and J by 6 bases. CDR3 in amino acids: CAWYPGGSEQYF. CDR3 DNA sequence: TGTGCCTGGTATCCAGGGGGCTCCGAGCAGTACTTC.

This chain's CDR3 is CASSLLAGVRVTGELFF. CDR3 coding DNA: TGTGCCAGCAGCCTTCTAGCGGGGGTACGTGTCACCGGGGAGCTGTTTTTT. V usage is TRBV7-2 and J usage is TRBJ2-2; 10 nucleotides align to TRBD2. The CDR3 totals 17 residues. Germline V gives CDR1 SGHTA, CDR2 FQGNSA. Unmatched junction bases numbered 10, after V lost 5 bases and J lost 4 bases. The complete variable domain, with remaining parts taken from reference TRBV7-2 and TRBJ2-2, reads GAGVSQSPSNKVTEKGKDVELRCDPISGHTALYWYRQSLGQGLEFLIYFQGNSAPDKSGLPSDRFSAERTGGSVSTLTIQRTQQEDSAVYLCASSLLAGVRVTGELFFGEGSRLTVL.

This sequence joins TRBV7-9 and TRBJ2-3; 10 bases match TRBD2. CDR1 and CDR2 (germline): SEHNR, FQNEAQ (reference sequence). Germline trimming cut 8 bases from V and 6 bases from J; bases unmatched to any gene: 8. The CDR3 runs to 14 residues. The CDR3 loop reads CASHSGGSVDTQYF. The CDR3 nucleotides are TGTGCCAGCCATAGCGGGGGGTCTGTCGATACGCAGTATTTT.

This clone was seen only a few times. The chain uses TRBV19 and TRBJ2-1, with 9 bases aligning to TRBD1. The CDR3 length is 17 residues. CDR1 and CDR2 from the germline V gene are LNHDA and SQIVND (reference sequence). After removal of 1 base from V and 1 base from J, the junction contained 5 bases not matched to a gene. CDR3 DNA sequence: TGTGCCAGTAGTATAGGTAGGACAGGGGAATCCTACAATGAGCAGTTCTTC. Translated: CASSIGRTGESYNEQFF.

The rearrangement joins TRBV6-7 to TRBJ1-2; D might be TRBD1 (5 bases). TRBV6-7 is sorted into the ORF group, with uncertain function. The CDR3 contains 14 residues. The V gene lost 6 bases and the J gene lost 3 bases, with 14 bases spanning the gap. The CDR3 here is CASRTTGRYYGYTF. The CDR3 region has the DNA TGTGCCAGCAGAACCACGGGACGCTACTATGGCTACACCTTC.

The rearrangement links TRBV29-1 to TRBJ1-2; 8 bases are shared with TRBD1. V dropped 3 bases and J dropped 8; count of bases not matched to a gene: 5. This CDR3 has 12 residues. Looked up from germline, CDR1 is SQVTM and CDR2 is ANQGSEA. The chain's CDR3 is CSVDQGAEGYTF. In nucleotides, the CDR3 is TGCAGCGTTGACCAGGGGGCGGAGGGCTACACCTTC.

The rearrangement links TRBV27 to TRBJ2-7; 12 nucleotides agree with TRBD2. V dropped 5 bases and J dropped 4; count of bases not matched to a gene: 6. Germline values: CDR1 MNHEY, CDR2 SMNVEV (reference sequence). The CDR3 length is 15 residues. Written as DNA, the CDR3 is TGTGCCAGCAGTGGACTAGCGGGACTTATTTACGAGCAGTACTTC. This gives the protein CASSGLAGLIYEQYF.

The chain combines TRBV10-3 with TRBJ2-7; a possible D gene is TRBD2 (5 bases). The germline CDR1 and CDR2 sequences are ENHRY and SYGVKD. The V gene lost 3 bases and the J gene lost 9 bases, with 21 bases spanning the gap. The CDR3 contains 15 residues. The CDR3 spells CAISDIPSYSIGQYF. CDR3 nucleotides: TGTGCCATCAGTGACATCCCTAGCTACTCCATAGGGCAGTACTTC.

This chain joins TRBV2 and TRBJ1-5; 8 bases agree with TRBD1. Germline CDR1 and CDR2: SNHLY and FYNNEI. The CDR3 covers 15 residues. V lost 6 bases, J lost 6 bases, and 10 bases stayed unmatched. Here the CDR3 reads CASRGRTGRAQPQHF. Written as DNA, the CDR3 is TGTGCCAGCAGGGGGAGGACAGGGAGGGCTCAGCCCCAGCATTTT.